This T cell receptor beta chain was captured in a study of blood T cell repertoires in COVID-19. Trimming cost V 0 bases and J 7 bases; bases outside gene matches: 9. Germline assignment: CDR1 KGHSH and CDR2 LQKENI. The CDR3 has 18 amino acids. Original data processing: Cell counts per sample came from amplifying reference gene primers. Sequencing used immunoSEQ multiplex PCR; TCRdb keeps in-frame clones, though not all of them. Clonal size and the V and J genes are those of that table, whereas D and trimming came from the DNA. The table shows roughly 220,000 clones, with around 83% occurring only once.

V is TRBV18 and J is TRBJ2-4, with 13 nucleotides matching TRBD2. Sequencing was performed on peripheral blood. This clonotype originated in a man aged 45-60 years who had recovered from COVID-19. CDR3 sequence: CASSPPGLAGAGSNIQYF. Here the CDR3 DNA reads TGTGCCAGCTCACCACCAGGACTAGCGGGAGCGGGTAGTAACATTCAGTACTTC.